This is a list of T cell receptor beta chains from one sample in a study of post-analysis software for immune sequencing data. TCRdb ran MiXCR on the PCR reads and lists one entry per CDR3 protein. The sample yields around 700,000 distinct CDR3 sequences, approximately 60% seen once. The material sequenced was blood. The receptors derive from a girl aged 2 to 9 with multiple sclerosis. CDR3s include the opening cysteine and the closing phenylalanine or tryptophan. Each record gives: clone size, V gene, CDR3 length, D gene, J gene, CDR3 protein, CDR3 DNA. A D gene is named only where the DNA matches it firmly. Only some rows state a clone size, as once, few, many or a class for expanded clones.

-	TRBV7-9	14	TRBD1	TRBJ1-2	CASSPTGTGNGYTF	TGTGCCAGCAGCCCCACGGGGACAGGGAATGGCTACACCTTC
few	TRBV29-1	11	TRBD1	TRBJ2-4	CSVDRANIQYF	TGCAGCGTCGACAGGGCGAACATTCAGTACTTC
-	TRBV7-2	14	-	TRBJ2-7	CASGNNGFPYEQYF	TGTGCCAGCGGCAATAACGGGTTCCCCTACGAGCAGTACTTC
-	TRBV6-5	16	TRBD2	TRBJ2-1	CASSLYSGRAYNEQFF	TGTGCCAGCAGTCTATATAGCGGGAGGGCCTACAATGAGCAGTTCTTC
-	TRBV19	14	-	TRBJ1-5	CASTMGQDHQPQHF	TGTGCCAGTACCATGGGGCAGGACCATCAGCCCCAGCATTTT
-	TRBV30	16	-	TRBJ1-1	CAWRERDRMMNTEAFF	TGTGCCTGGAGAGAGCGGGATAGAATGATGAACACTGAAGCTTTCTTT
-	TRBV27	15	-	TRBJ1-5	CASNRTGVGNQPQHF	TGTGCCAGCAACCGGACGGGGGTGGGTAATCAGCCCCAGCATTTT
few	TRBV3-1	15	-	TRBJ2-1	CASSQGPSASNEQFF	TGTGCCAGCAGCCAAGGGCCGTCAGCCAGCAATGAGCAGTTCTTC
-	TRBV7-8	16	-	TRBJ1-4	CASSLALDPGGEKLFF	TGTGCCAGCAGCTTAGCGCTCGACCCGGGCGGTGAAAAACTGTTTTTT
-	TRBV29-1	13	-	TRBJ1-5	CSANMGSNQPQHF	TGCAGCGCTAACATGGGCAGCAATCAGCCCCAGCATTTT
-	TRBV28	17	TRBD2	TRBJ2-3	CASSTGLAGGWVDTQYF	TGTGCCAGCAGTACCGGATTAGCGGGAGGTTGGGTAGATACGCAGTATTTT
few	TRBV29-1	15	TRBD1	TRBJ1-2	CSVRGTEITIYGYTF	TGCAGCGTCCGAGGGACAGAAATCACTATCTATGGCTACACCTTC
-	TRBV6-5	13	-	TRBJ2-4	CASFPNRDNEQYF	TGTGCCAGCTTCCCCAACAGGGACAATGAGCAGTACTTC
-	TRBV5-4	16	TRBD1	TRBJ2-3	CASSLAETGGTDTQYF	TGTGCCAGCAGCTTGGCCGAGACAGGGGGCACAGATACGCAGTATTTT
-	TRBV20-1	14	-	TRBJ2-7	CSVTKGLTWGEQYF	TGCAGTGTTACCAAGGGGCTGACCTGGGGCGAGCAGTACTTC
once	TRBV7-8	20	TRBD2	TRBJ2-1	CASSGGTSGVPTLPYNEQFF	TGTGCCAGCAGCGGAGGGACTAGCGGGGTCCCAACACTCCCCTACAATGAGCAGTTCTTC
-	TRBV20-1	13	TRBD2	TRBJ2-1	CSARLAGGGEQFF	TGCAGTGCCAGACTAGCGGGGGGAGGTGAGCAGTTCTTC
once	TRBV20-1	12	-	TRBJ2-5	CSAIRVGETQYF	TGCAGTGCTATCCGCGTCGGGGAGACCCAGTACTTC
-	TRBV11-2	17	TRBD2	TRBJ2-5	CASSSAQLAGVLETQYF	TGTGCCAGCAGCTCCGCTCAACTAGCGGGGGTCTTAGAGACCCAGTACTTC
few	TRBV20-1	12	-	TRBJ2-3	CSARSSGDTQYF	TGCAGTGCTAGATCCTCGGGAGATACGCAGTATTTT
-	TRBV7-9	12	TRBD2	TRBJ2-5	CAGTSGQETQYF	TGTGCCGGAACTAGCGGCCAAGAGACCCAGTACTTC
-	TRBV25-1	13	-	TRBJ1-1	CASSEPGHTEAFF	TGTGCCAGCAGTGAACCAGGGCACACTGAAGCTTTCTTT
-	TRBV27	15	TRBD2	TRBJ2-1	CASSPQRGSGNEQFF	TGTGCCAGCAGTCCCCAGCGGGGCAGTGGGAATGAGCAGTTCTTC
-	TRBV12-3/TRBV12-4	14	TRBD1	TRBJ1-2	CASSPSDRIDGCTF	TGTGCCAGCAGTCCCTCGGACAGGATTGATGGCTGCACCTTC
-	TRBV3-1	17	TRBD2	TRBJ2-7	CASSGRRTLAGRYEQYF	TGTGCCAGCAGCGGTCGGCGGACACTAGCGGGACGGTACGAGCAGTACTTC
-	TRBV9	16	TRBD1	TRBJ2-1	CASSVYRDRDLNEQFF	TGTGCCAGCAGCGTTTACCGGGACAGGGACCTCAATGAGCAGTTCTTC
-	TRBV12-3/TRBV12-4	17	-	TRBJ2-4	CASSRYTSRGAKNIQYF	TGTGCCAGCAGCCGCTACACTAGTCGGGGGGCCAAAAACATTCAGTACTTC
-	TRBV6-2/TRBV6-3	14	TRBD1	TRBJ1-2	CASSEPQGYYGYTF	TGTGCCAGCAGTGAACCACAGGGGTACTATGGCTACACCTTC
-	TRBV6-5	12	-	TRBJ2-7	CASGLLPYEQYF	TGTGCCAGCGGACTACTTCCCTACGAGCAGTACTTC
-	TRBV7-6	15	TRBD1	TRBJ2-6	CASSNRGTGANVLTF	TGTGCCAGCAGTAACAGGGGGACCGGGGCCAACGTCCTGACTTTC
-	TRBV29-1	14	-	TRBJ2-3	CSVDARISTDTQYF	TGCAGCGTTGACGCAAGGATCAGCACAGATACGCAGTATTTT
once	TRBV28	12	-	TRBJ1-4	CASRQNREKLFF	TGTGCCAGCAGACAGAACAGGGAAAAACTGTTTTTT
-	TRBV12-3/TRBV12-4	16	-	TRBJ2-6	CASSPGGGAGANVLTF	TGTGCCAGCAGTCCCGGAGGGGGGGCAGGGGCCAACGTCCTGACTTTC
-	TRBV27	14	TRBD1	TRBJ1-5	CASSLTGGSQPQHF	TGTGCCAGCAGTTTGACAGGGGGCAGTCAGCCCCAGCATTTT
-	TRBV7-9	13	-	TRBJ2-7	CASSLSQQGEQYF	TGTGCCAGCAGCTTAAGTCAGCAGGGCGAGCAGTACTTC
-	TRBV18	13	TRBD1	TRBJ2-7	CASSPGTGDEQYF	TGTGCCAGCTCACCAGGCACAGGGGACGAGCAGTACTTC
-	TRBV20-1	15	-	TRBJ2-3	CSAREGASSTDTQYF	TGCAGTGCTAGGGAGGGGGCATCAAGCACAGATACGCAGTATTTT
once	TRBV18	16	TRBD2	TRBJ2-2	CASSPPSGRRTGELFF	TGTGCCAGCTCACCCCCTAGCGGGAGGAGGACCGGGGAGCTGTTTTTT
-	TRBV2	9	-	TRBJ2-1	CASKQEQFF	TGTGCCAGCAAGCAAGAGCAGTTCTTC
few	TRBV29-1	14	-	TRBJ2-7	CSGATGTTSYEQYF	TGCAGCGGCGCCACCGGGACAACCTCTTACGAGCAGTACTTC
-	TRBV12-3/TRBV12-4	13	-	TRBJ2-5	CASRLGVQETQYF	TGTGCCAGCAGACTGGGAGTCCAAGAGACCCAGTACTTC
few	TRBV20-1	14	TRBD2	TRBJ2-3	CSARLSGSADTQYF	TGCAGTGCTAGGTTGAGCGGGAGCGCAGATACGCAGTATTTT
few	TRBV4-1	13	-	TRBJ2-1	CASSQVTGTLSFF	TGCGCCAGCAGCCAAGTTACCGGGACTCTTTCGTTCTTC
-	TRBV9	16	-	TRBJ2-1	CASSVGLGGGYNEQFF	TGTGCCAGCAGCGTAGGTCTGGGAGGGGGGTACAATGAGCAGTTCTTC
-	TRBV6-6	16	TRBD1	TRBJ1-5	CASSYSKGASNQPQHF	TGTGCCAGCAGTTACTCGAAGGGGGCTAGCAATCAGCCCCAGCATTTT
-	TRBV6-2/TRBV6-3	13	-	TRBJ1-2	CASSYPGEYGYTF	TGTGCCAGCAGTTACCCGGGGGAATATGGCTACACCTTC
-	TRBV20-1	14	-	TRBJ2-7	CSATDSWSSYEQYF	TGCAGTGCAACCGACTCTTGGAGCTCCTACGAGCAGTACTTC
-	TRBV6-5	16	TRBD2	TRBJ2-3	CASSYGASGSTDTQYF	TGTGCCAGCAGTTACGGGGCTAGCGGGAGCACAGATACGCAGTATTTT
-	TRBV10-3	14	-	TRBJ1-1	CAISDRGLGTEAFF	TGTGCCATCAGTGACCGGGGCTTGGGCACTGAAGCTTTCTTT
-	TRBV10-2	16	TRBD2	TRBJ2-1	CASTGTSGRARNEQFF	TGCGCCAGCACCGGGACTAGCGGGAGGGCCCGCAATGAGCAGTTCTTC
-	TRBV7-2	15	-	TRBJ2-3	CASSSRVARGDTQYF	TGTGCCAGCAGCTCAAGGGTAGCTCGGGGGGATACGCAGTATTTT
-	TRBV7-9	13	-	TRBJ2-5	CASSLEPLETQYF	TGTGCCAGCAGCCTAGAGCCCCTGGAGACCCAGTACTTC
few	TRBV29-1	17	TRBD2	TRBJ2-3	CSVDQRASGDHTDTQYF	TGCAGCGTTGATCAACGGGCTAGCGGGGACCACACAGATACGCAGTATTTT
-	TRBV13	18	TRBD2	TRBJ2-3	CASSSPFTSGRGADTQYF	TGTGCCAGCAGCTCCCCCTTCACCAGCGGGAGAGGTGCGGATACGCAGTATTTT
few	TRBV7-9	16	TRBD1	TRBJ1-5	CASSLGQGAPNQPQHF	TGTGCCAGCAGCTTAGGACAGGGCGCGCCCAATCAGCCCCAGCATTTT